This TCR beta chain comes out of a study of blood T cells in healthy people across ages. Germline V gene data show CDR1 as DFQATT and CDR2 as SNEGSKA (reference sequence). This CDR3 has 13 amino acids. V lost 3 bases, J lost 2 bases, and 9 bases lay in between. This clonotype was found a few times. A second PCR of about 7 to 12 cycles used a sample-barcoded 5' primer and a J-beta primer mix. A single record per CDR3 protein comes from TCRdb applying MiXCR to the 5' RACE reads. The table includes about 720,000 distinct CDR3 sequences, 22% detected once. The sequencing sample was made of blood. V is TRBV20-1 and J is TRBJ2-3; D may be TRBD2 (5 bases). The sequence was collected from a man aged 65 to 85 in good health. CDR3 coding DNA: TGCAGTGCTAGCGGGGTGAACACAGATACGCAGTATTTT. It codes for CSASGVNTDTQYF.